This T cell receptor beta chain was profiled in a study of blood T cell repertoires in COVID-19. Whole-study context: Material from acute and convalescent COVID-19 was sourced from the United States, Italy and Spain. PBMCs, B-cell-depleted T cells, or T cells provided the cDNA or gDNA that made up the material.

This CDR3 comprises 15 residues. The germline gives CDR1 MNHEY, CDR2 SVGAGI. The trim removed 1 base at V and 3 bases at J, leaving 6 bases unmatched. Original processing notes: Estimated nucleated cell counts came from reference gene primer amplification. This table comes from immunoSEQ multiplex PCR, and its TCRdb copy is limited to in-frame clones, with some not included. V, J and clone size reflect that table, while D and trimming were determined from the DNA. The sample has about 74,000 clones, approximately 85% seen once. The gene calls are TRBV6-5 and TRBJ2-7; TRBD1 matches at 7 bases. The sample taken for sequencing was peripheral blood. The origin of this receptor is a man aged 45-65 years with acute or convalescent COVID-19. CDR3 coding DNA: TGTGCCAGCAGTTACTTCCAGGGACAGTTCTACGAGCAGTACTTC. Amino acids: CASSYFQGQFYEQYF.